The 2 T cell receptor beta chains presented below share a single source sample, sequenced in a study of spatial heterogeneity in lung cancer. Points from the study as a whole: Counts that tracked tumor mutation counts were those of expanded intratumoral alpha and beta TCRs.

The time point is: sample taken at primary tumor resection. Their antigens are not known. MiXCR, applied by TCRdb to the 5' RACE reads, yields one record per CDR3 protein. The top ten hold about 20% of the sample, which has 100,000 to 110,000 distinct CDR3 sequences, under 4.5% seen once. The source material was lung tumor tissue, sampled at surgery. These receptors all come from a male donor with early-stage non-small cell lung cancer.

This clonotype appeared many times. This chain links TRBV9 with TRBJ2-3, with D perhaps matching TRBD2 (5 bases). The CDR3 is 15 residues long. Germline loops: CDR1 SGDLS, CDR2 YYNGEE. V lost 0 bases and J lost 5, with 13 bases in between. In nucleotides, the CDR3 is TGTGCCAGCAGCGTAGGGGCGGTGGCGGGAGATACGCAGTATTTT. Translation gives CASSVGAVAGDTQYF.

Ten or more counts support this clonotype. This rearrangement joins TRBV9 to TRBJ1-6; weak D call: TRBD1 (5 bases). CDR3 length: 17 residues. The V gene's germline CDR1 is SGDLS and CDR2 YYNGEE. Trimming left V 3 bases short and J 9 bases short, with 22 bases between. The CDR3 reads CASSAEGTHGGGSPLHF. The CDR3 DNA reads as TGTGCCAGCAGCGCGGAGGGGACCCACGGGGGAGGTTCACCCCTCCACTTT.